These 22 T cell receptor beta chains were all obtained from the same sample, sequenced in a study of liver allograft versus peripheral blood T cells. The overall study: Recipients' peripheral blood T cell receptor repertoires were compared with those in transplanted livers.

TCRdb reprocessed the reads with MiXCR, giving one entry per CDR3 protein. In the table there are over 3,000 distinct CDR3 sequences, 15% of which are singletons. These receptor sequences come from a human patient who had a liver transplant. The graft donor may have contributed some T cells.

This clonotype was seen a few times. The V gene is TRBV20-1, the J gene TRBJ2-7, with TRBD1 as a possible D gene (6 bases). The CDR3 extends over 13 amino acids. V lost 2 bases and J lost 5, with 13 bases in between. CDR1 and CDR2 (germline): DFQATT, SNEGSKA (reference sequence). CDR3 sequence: CSARYTNRDEQYF. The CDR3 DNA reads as TGCAGTGCTAGATATACTAACAGGGACGAGCAGTACTTC.

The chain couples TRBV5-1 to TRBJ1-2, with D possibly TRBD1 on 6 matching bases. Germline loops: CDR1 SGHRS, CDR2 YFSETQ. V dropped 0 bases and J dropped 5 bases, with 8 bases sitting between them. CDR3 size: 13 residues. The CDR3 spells CASSLEGGYGYTF. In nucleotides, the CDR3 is TGCGCCAGCAGCTTGGAAGGGGGATATGGCTACACCTTC.

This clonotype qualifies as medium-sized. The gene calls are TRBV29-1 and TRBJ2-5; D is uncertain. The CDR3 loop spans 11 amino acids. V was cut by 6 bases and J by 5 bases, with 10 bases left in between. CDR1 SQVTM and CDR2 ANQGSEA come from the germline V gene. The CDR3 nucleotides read TGCAGCGTAGTCTTCGGGGAGACCCAGTACTTC. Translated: CSVVFGETQYF. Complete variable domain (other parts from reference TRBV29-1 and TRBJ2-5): SAVISQKPSRDICQRGTSLTIQCQVDSQVTMMFWYRQQPGQSLTLIATANQGSEATYESGFVIDKFPISRPNLTFSTLTVSNMSPEDSSIYLCSVVFGETQYFGPGTRLLVL.

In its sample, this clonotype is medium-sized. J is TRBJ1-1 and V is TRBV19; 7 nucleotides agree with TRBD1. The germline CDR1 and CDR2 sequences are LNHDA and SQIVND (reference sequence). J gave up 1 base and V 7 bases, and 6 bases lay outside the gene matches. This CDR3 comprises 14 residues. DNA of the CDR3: TGTGCCAGTATAGACAGGGCGCCGAACACTGAAGCTTTCTTT. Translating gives CASIDRAPNTEAFF.

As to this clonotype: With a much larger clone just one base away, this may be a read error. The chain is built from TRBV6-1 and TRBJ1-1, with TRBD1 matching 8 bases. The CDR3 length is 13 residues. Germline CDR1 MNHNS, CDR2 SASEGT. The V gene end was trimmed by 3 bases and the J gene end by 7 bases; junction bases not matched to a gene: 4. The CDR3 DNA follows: TGTGCCAGCAGTGACGACAGGGGAAATGAAGCTTTCTTT. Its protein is CASSDDRGNEAFF.

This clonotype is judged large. This CDR3 is CSVRGPGELFF. The CDR3 DNA is TGCAGCGTCAGGGGTCCCGGGGAGCTGTTTTTT. This chain links TRBV29-1 with TRBJ2-2, with D maybe TRBD1 (6 bases). V was trimmed by 6 bases and J by 6 bases, leaving 8 bases between them. Germline values: CDR1 SQVTM, CDR2 ANQGSEA. CDR3 size: 11 residues.

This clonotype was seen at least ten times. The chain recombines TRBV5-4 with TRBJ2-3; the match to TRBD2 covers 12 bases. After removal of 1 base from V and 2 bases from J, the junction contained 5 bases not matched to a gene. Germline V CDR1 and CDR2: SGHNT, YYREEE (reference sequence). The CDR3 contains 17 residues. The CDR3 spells CASSLRLAGGPTDTQYF. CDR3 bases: TGTGCCAGCAGCTTGAGGCTAGCGGGGGGGCCCACAGATACGCAGTATTTT.

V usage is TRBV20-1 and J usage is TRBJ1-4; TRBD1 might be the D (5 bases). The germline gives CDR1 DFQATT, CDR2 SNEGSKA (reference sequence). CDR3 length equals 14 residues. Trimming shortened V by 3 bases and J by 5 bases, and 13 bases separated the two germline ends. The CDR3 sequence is CSARGGGRNEKLFF. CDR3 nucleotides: TGCAGTGCTAGGGGGGGTGGGAGGAATGAAAAACTGTTTTTT.

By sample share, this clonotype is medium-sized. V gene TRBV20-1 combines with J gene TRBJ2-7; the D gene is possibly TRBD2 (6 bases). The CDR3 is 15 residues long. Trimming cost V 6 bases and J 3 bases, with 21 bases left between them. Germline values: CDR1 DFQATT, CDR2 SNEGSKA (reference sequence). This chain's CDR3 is CSAGYPGLQSYEQYF. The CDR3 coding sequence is TGCAGTGCGGGGTACCCGGGACTCCAGAGCTACGAGCAGTACTTC.

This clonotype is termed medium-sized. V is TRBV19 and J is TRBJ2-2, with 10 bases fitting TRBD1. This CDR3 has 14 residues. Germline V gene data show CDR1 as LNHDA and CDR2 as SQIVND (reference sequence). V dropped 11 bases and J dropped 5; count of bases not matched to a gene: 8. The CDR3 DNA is TGTGCCGGGAGGACAGGGGGTAGAACCGGGGAGCTGTTTTTT. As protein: CAGRTGGRTGELFF.

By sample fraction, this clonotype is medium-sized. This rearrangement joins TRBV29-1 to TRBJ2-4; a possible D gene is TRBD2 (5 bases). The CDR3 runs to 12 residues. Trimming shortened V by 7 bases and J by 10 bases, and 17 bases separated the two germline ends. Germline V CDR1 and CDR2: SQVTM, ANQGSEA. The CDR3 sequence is CSGSGQETIQYF. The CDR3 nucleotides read TGCAGCGGCAGCGGCCAAGAAACGATTCAGTACTTC.

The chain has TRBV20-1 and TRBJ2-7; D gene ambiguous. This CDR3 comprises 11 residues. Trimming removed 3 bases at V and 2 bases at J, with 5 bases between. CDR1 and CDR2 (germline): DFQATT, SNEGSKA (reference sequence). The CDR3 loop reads CSASIAYEQYF. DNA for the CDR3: TGCAGTGCTAGTATAGCCTACGAGCAGTACTTC.

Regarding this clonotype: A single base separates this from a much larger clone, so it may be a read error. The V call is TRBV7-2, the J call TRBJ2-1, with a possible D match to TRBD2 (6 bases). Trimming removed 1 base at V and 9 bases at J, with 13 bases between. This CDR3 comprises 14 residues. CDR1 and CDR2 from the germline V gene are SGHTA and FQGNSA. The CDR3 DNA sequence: TGTGCCAGCAGCTTAGTTACTAGCTCTGGTGAGCAGTTCTTC. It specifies CASSLVTSSGEQFF.

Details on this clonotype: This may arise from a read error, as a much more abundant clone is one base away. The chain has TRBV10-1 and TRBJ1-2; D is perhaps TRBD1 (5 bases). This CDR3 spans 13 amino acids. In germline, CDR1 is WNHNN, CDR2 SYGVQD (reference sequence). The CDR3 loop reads CASSGARESGCTF. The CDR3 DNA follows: TGCGCCAGCAGTGGAGCCAGGGAAAGTGGCTGCACCTTC.

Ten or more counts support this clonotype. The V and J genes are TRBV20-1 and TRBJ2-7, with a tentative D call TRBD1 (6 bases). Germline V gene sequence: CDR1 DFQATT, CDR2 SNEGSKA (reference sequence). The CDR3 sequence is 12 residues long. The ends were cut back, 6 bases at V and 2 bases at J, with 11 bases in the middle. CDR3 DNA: TGCAGTGCCGGGACACTCGCCTACGAGCAGTACTTC. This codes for CSAGTLAYEQYF.

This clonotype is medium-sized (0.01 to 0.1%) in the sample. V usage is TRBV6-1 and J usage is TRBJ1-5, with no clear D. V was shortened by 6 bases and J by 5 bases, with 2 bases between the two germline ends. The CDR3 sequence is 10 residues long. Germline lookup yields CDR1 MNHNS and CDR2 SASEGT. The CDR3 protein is CASSDQPQHF. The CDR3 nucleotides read TGTGCCAGCAGCGATCAGCCCCAGCATTTT.

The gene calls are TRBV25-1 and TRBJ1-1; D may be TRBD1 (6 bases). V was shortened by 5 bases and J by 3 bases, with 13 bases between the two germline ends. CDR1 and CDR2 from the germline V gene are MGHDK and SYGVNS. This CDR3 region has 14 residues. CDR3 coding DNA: TGTGCCAGCAGTTTACAGGGCGCGGACACTGAAGCTTTCTTT. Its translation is CASSLQGADTEAFF.

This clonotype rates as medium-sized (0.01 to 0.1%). In DNA form, the CDR3 reads TGTGCCAGCAGTTCCGCAGGGGCGGGAAACACCATATATTTT. Translating it yields CASSSAGAGNTIYF. J is TRBJ1-3 and V is TRBV12-3 or TRBV12-4; the D gene is possibly TRBD1 (6 bases). Trimming shortened V by 4 bases and J by 4 bases, and 11 bases separated the two germline ends. CDR3 length: 14 amino acids.

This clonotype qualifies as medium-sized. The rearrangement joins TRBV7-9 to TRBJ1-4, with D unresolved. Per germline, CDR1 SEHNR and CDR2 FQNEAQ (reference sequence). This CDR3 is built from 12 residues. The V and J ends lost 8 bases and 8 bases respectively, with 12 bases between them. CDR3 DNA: TGTGCCAGCTCTCCTGTGGACGAAAAACTGTTTTTT. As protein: CASSPVDEKLFF.

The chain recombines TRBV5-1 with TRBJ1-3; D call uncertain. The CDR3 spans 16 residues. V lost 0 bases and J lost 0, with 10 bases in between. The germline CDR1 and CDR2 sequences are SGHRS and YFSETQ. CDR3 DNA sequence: TGCGCCAGCAGCTTGGTGGTCGGGAGCTCTGGAAACACCATATATTTT. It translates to CASSLVVGSSGNTIYF.

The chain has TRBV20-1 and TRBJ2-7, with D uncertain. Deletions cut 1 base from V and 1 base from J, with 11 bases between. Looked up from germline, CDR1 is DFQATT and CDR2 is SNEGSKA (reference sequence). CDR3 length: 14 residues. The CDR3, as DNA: TGCAGTGCTAGAGTGAGAGACTCGTCCTACGAGCAGTACTTC. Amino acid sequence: CSARVRDSSYEQYF.

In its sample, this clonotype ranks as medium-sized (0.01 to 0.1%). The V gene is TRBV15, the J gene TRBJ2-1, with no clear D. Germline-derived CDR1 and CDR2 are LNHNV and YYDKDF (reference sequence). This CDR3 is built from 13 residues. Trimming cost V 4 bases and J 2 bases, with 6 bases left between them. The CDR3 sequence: CATSKDAYNEQFF. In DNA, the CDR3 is TGTGCCACCAGCAAGGACGCCTACAATGAGCAGTTCTTC.